Below, one TCR beta chain is given with its context. Antigen: not known. Looked up from germline, CDR1 is MNHNS and CDR2 is SASEGT. The CDR3 contains 12 residues. With 7 bases removed from V and 6 bases from J, the gap between germline ends came to 12 bases. The donors were part of the validation cohort of more than 90 subjects. That cohort was separate from the first cohort, which comprised under 750 subjects. Using immunoSEQ multiplex PCR, the repertoire was profiled, and TCRdb retains in-frame clones only, with some absent. This table holds roughly 150,000 clones, about 88% found once. The sample comes from a study of cytomegalovirus exposure and HLA in healthy donors. The wider study: The roughly 110 validation repertoires were produced on the same platform as the 650 or so repertoires of the first cohort. This was reported in a later analysis.

Study results and limitations: Through in vitro validation, three CMV-associated chains were shown to be specific for CMV antigens. The study labeled 150 to 200 TCR beta chains cytomegalovirus-associated.

The sequenced material came from PBMCs. The chain employs TRBV6-1 and TRBJ1-1; perhaps TRBD1 as D (5 bases). This receptor was obtained from a man younger than 35 in good health and CMV-seronegative. The CDR3 loop is CASIWGGAEAFF. The DNA of the CDR3 is TGTGCCAGCATCTGGGGGGGGGCTGAAGCTTTCTTT.